Below are 5 T cell receptor beta chains sequenced from a single sample in a study of blood T cells in healthy people across ages. It was with a sample-barcoded 5' primer and a J-beta primer mix that a second PCR of roughly 6 to 12 cycles was run. Via MiXCR, TCRdb re-called the 5' RACE reads, giving one row per CDR3 protein. This table holds roughly 800,000 distinct CDR3 sequences, approximately 53% found once. The sequenced sample consisted of blood. These receptors came from a man aged 80 or over in good health.

The chain is built from TRBV20-1 and TRBJ2-1; weak D call: TRBD1 (6 bases). The length of the CDR3 is 15 residues. Per germline, CDR1 DFQATT and CDR2 SNEGSKA (reference sequence). Between the trimmed V and J ends, which lost 0 bases and 1 base, there was a span of 10 bases. CDR3 in amino acids: CSARDQGPSYNEQFF. The CDR3 coding sequence is TGCAGTGCTAGAGACCAGGGGCCATCCTACAATGAGCAGTTCTTC.

The V call is TRBV3-1, the J call TRBJ1-2; the D is unclear. Looked up from germline, CDR1 is LGHDT and CDR2 is YNNKEL (reference sequence). This CDR3 is built from 12 residues. With 1 base removed from V and 8 bases from J, the gap between germline ends came to 8 bases. The CDR3, as DNA: TGTGCCAGCAGCCAAGTTCCGAGAGGCTACACCTTC. Amino acids: CASSQVPRGYTF.

The chain couples TRBV28 to TRBJ2-7; 10 bases fit TRBD1. Germline lookup yields CDR1 MDHEN and CDR2 SYDVKM. This CDR3 spans 13 amino acids. V lost 9 bases and J lost 6; bases outside the gene matches: 8. The CDR3 nucleotides read TGTGCCAGTCAGGGACAGGGGCCTATCGAGCAGTACTTC. This codes for CASQGQGPIEQYF.

This clonotype showed up just a few times. This chain links TRBV2 with TRBJ2-3; D is possibly TRBD2 (5 bases). CDR1 is SNHLY, CDR2 FYNNEI, per germline. CDR3 size: 11 residues. With 6 bases removed from V and 14 bases from J, the gap between germline ends came to 15 bases. The CDR3 bases are TGTGCCAGCAGAAGCGGTGGATACGCGTATTTT. It translates to CASRSGGYAYF.

V gene TRBV27 combines with J gene TRBJ2-3; D unclear. This CDR3 is 14 amino acids long. Per the germline V gene, CDR1 is MNHEY and CDR2 is SMNVEV (reference sequence). Trimming removed 2 bases from V and 14 bases from J, with 20 bases in between. CDR3 sequence (DNA): TGTGCCAGCAGTTTACGGAGCTTGCACAGATACGCGTATTTT. Translation: CASSLRSLHRYAYF.